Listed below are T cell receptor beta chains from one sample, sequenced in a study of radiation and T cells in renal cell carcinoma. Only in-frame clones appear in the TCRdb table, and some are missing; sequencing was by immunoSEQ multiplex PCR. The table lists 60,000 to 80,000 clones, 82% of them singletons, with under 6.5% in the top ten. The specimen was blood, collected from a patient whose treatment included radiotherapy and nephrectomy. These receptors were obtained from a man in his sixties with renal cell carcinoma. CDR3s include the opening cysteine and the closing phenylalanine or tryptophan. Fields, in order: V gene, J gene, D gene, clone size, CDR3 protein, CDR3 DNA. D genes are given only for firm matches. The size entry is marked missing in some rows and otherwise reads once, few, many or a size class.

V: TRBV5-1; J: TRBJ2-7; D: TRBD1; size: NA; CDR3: CASSSGTAGFEQYF; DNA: TGCGCCAGCAGCTCCGGGACAGCCGGTTTCGAGCAGTACTTC
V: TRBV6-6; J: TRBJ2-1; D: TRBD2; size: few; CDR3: CASSYSAGDYNEQFF; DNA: TGTGCCAGCAGTTACTCGGCGGGAGACTACAATGAGCAGTTCTTC
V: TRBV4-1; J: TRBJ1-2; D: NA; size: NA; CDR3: CASSQDNPGIYGYTF; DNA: TGCGCCAGCAGCCAAGACAACCCGGGAATCTATGGCTACACCTTC
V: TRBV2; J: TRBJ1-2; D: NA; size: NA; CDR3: CASSERVYGYTF; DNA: TGTGCCAGCAGTGAAAGGGTCTATGGCTACACCTTC
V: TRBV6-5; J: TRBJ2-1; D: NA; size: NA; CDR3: CASSLRAGTYNEQFF; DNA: TGTGCCAGCAGCCTACGGGCGGGGACCTACAATGAGCAGTTCTTC
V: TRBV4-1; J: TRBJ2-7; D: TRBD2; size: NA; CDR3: CASSQTRLAGEGEQYF; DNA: TGCGCCAGCAGCCAAACTCGACTAGCGGGAGAAGGAGAGCAGTACTTC
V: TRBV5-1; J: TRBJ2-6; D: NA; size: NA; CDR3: CASSFKIQGTSGANVLTF; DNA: TGCGCCAGCAGCTTCAAAATACAGGGAACCTCTGGGGCCAACGTCCTGACTTTC
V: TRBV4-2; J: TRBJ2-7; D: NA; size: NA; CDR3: CASSHGTRRGAGSYEQYF; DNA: TGTGCCAGCAGCCATGGTACCCGCCGGGGGGCAGGATCCTACGAGCAGTACTTC
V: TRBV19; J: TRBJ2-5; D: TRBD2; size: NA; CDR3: CASRYSGSSQETQYF; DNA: TGTGCCAGTAGGTATAGCGGGAGTTCCCAAGAGACCCAGTACTTC
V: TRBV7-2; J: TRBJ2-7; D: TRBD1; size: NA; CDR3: CASRTGPDEQYF; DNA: TGTGCCAGCCGGACAGGCCCCGACGAGCAGTACTTC
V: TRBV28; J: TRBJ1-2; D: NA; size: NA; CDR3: CASSFPSQIPNYGYTF; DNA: TGTGCCAGCAGTTTCCCTTCCCAGATCCCTAACTATGGCTACACCTTC
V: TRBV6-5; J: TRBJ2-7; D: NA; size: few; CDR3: CASSDRNSYEQYF; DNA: TGTGCCAGCAGCGACAGAAACTCCTACGAGCAGTACTTC
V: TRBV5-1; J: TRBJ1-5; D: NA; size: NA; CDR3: CASSLGQRDSNQPQHF; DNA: TGCGCCAGCAGCTTGGGGCAGAGAGATAGCAATCAGCCCCAGCATTTT
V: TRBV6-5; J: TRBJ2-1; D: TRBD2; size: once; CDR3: CASSYAGVGYNEQFF; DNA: TGTGCCAGCAGTTACGCGGGAGTGGGATACAATGAGCAGTTCTTC
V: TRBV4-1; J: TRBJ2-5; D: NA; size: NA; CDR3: CASSQDSTYQETQYF; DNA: TGCGCCAGCAGCCAGGATAGTACGTACCAAGAGACCCAGTACTTC
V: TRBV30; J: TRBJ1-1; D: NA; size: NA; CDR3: CAWSVRGERNTEAFF; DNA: TGTGCCTGGAGTGTACGCGGGGAACGAAACACTGAAGCTTTCTTT
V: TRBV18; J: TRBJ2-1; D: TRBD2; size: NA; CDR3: CASSPQGLGIDEQFF; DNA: TGTGCCAGCTCACCTCAGGGACTAGGTATCGATGAGCAGTTCTTC
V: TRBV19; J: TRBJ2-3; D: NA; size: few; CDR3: CASSRDRSRGTDTQYF; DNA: TGTGCCAGTAGTAGAGACAGGTCGAGGGGAACAGATACGCAGTATTTT
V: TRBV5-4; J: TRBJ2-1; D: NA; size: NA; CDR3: CASSPRDSYNEQFF; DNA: TGTGCCAGCAGCCCCCGGGACTCCTACAATGAGCAGTTCTTC
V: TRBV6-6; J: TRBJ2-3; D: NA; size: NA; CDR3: CASSSRGFTDTQYF; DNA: TGTGCCAGCAGCTCCCGGGGGTTCACAGATACGCAGTATTTT
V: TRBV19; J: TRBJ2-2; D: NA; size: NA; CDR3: CASSVTGSNTGELFF; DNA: TGTGCCAGTAGTGTGACAGGATCGAACACCGGGGAGCTGTTTTTT
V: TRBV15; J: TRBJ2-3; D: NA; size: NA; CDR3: CATTPGLSSTDTQYF; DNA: TGTGCCACCACTCCGGGGCTAAGTAGCACAGATACGCAGTATTTT
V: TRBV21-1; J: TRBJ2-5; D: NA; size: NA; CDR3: CASIRPPWGTQYF; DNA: TGTGCCAGCATACGTCCGCCCTGGGGGACCCAGTACTTC
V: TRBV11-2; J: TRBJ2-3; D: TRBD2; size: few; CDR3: CASSLAAGAADTQYF; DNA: TGTGCCAGCAGCTTGGCGGCGGGAGCGGCAGATACGCAGTATTTT
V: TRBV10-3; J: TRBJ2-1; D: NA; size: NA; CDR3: CAISESEGVRNEQFF; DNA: TGTGCCATCAGTGAGTCCGAGGGGGTGAGGAATGAGCAGTTCTTC
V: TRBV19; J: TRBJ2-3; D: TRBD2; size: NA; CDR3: CATGPGGYTDTQYF; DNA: TGTGCCACAGGGCCGGGGGGGTACACAGATACGCAGTATTTT
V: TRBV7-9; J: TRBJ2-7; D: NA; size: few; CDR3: CASSLAGNSYEQYF; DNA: TGTGCCAGCAGCTTAGCCGGCAACTCCTACGAGCAGTACTTC
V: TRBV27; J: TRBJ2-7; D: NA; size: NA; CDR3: CASSTGYEQYF; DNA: TGTGCCAGCAGTACAGGGTACGAGCAGTACTTC
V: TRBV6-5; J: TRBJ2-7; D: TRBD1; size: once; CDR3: CASSRTGPHYEQYF; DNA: TGTGCCAGCAGTCGGACAGGGCCCCACTACGAGCAGTACTTC
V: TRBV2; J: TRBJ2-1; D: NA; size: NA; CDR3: CASSGTRGSGNEQFF; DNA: TGTGCCAGCAGTGGCACTAGGGGGTCGGGGAATGAGCAGTTCTTC
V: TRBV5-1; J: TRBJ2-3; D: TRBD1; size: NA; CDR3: CASSSPGQGASDTQYF; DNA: TGCGCCAGCAGCTCGCCGGGACAGGGGGCATCAGATACGCAGTATTTT
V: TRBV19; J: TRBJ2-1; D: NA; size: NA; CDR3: CASSTADGFPYNEQFF; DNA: TGTGCCAGTAGTACGGCGGACGGATTCCCCTACAATGAGCAGTTCTTC
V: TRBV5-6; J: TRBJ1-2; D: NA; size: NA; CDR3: CASSLSQNYGYTF; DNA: TGTGCCAGCAGCTTGAGCCAGAACTATGGCTACACCTTC
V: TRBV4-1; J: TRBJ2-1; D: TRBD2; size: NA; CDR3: CASSQVKRGRDEQFF; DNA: TGCGCCAGCAGCCAAGTTAAGCGGGGACGGGATGAGCAGTTCTTC
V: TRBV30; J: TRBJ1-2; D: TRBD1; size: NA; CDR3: CAWTIPGTGVGGYTF; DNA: TGTGCCTGGACTATTCCCGGGACAGGGGTCGGCGGCTACACCTTC
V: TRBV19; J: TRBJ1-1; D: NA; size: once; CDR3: CASRGLNTEAFF; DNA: TGTGCCAGTAGAGGGCTGAACACTGAAGCTTTCTTT
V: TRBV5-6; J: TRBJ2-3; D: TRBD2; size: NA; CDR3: CASSKPTSGYTDTQYF; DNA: TGTGCCAGCAGCAAACCGACTAGCGGATACACAGATACGCAGTATTTT
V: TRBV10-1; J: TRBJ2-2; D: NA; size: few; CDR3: CASSESGLWTGELFF; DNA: TGCGCCAGCAGTGAGTCTGGGTTATGGACCGGGGAGCTGTTTTTT
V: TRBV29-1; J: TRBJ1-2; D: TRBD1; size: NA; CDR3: CSVAAKQGAGGYTF; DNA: TGCAGCGTTGCTGCGAAACAGGGGGCGGGTGGCTACACCTTC
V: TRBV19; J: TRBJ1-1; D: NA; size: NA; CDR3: CASSIPGIDTEAFF; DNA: TGTGCCAGTAGTATCCCCGGGATTGACACTGAAGCTTTCTTT
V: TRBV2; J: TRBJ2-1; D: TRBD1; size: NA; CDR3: CASSAYGTGKFF; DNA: TGTGCCAGCAGTGCCTATGGGACAGGGAAGTTCTTC
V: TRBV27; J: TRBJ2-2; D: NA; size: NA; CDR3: CASSTWPTGELFF; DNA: TGTGCCAGCAGTACTTGGCCCACCGGGGAGCTGTTTTTT
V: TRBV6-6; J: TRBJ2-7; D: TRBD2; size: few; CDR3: CASSSGTSNYEQYF; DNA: TGTGCCAGCAGTTCCGGGACTAGCAATTACGAGCAGTACTTC
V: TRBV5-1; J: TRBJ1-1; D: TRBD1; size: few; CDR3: CASSADRGVPEAFF; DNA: TGCGCCAGCAGCGCGGACAGGGGGGTTCCTGAAGCTTTCTTT
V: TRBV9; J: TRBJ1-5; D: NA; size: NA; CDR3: CASSVSPGIQPQHF; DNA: TGTGCCAGCAGCGTAAGTCCCGGAATTCAGCCCCAGCATTTT
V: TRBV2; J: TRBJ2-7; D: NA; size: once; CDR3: CASLGEAGLGEQYF; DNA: TGTGCCAGCTTGGGGGAGGCGGGGTTAGGAGAGCAGTACTTC
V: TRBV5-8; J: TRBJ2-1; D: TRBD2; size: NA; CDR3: CASSLFWGLAGVGSYNEQFF; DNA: TGTGCCAGCAGCTTGTTTTGGGGACTAGCGGGAGTGGGCTCCTACAATGAGCAGTTCTTC
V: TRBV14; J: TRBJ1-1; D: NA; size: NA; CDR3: CASSQEAGVTEAFF; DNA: TGTGCCAGCAGCCAAGAGGCCGGGGTCACTGAAGCTTTCTTT
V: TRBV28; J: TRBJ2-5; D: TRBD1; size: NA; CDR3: CASSLFRDRGRFQETQYF; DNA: TGTGCCAGCAGTTTATTCCGGGACAGGGGGCGCTTCCAAGAGACCCAGTACTTC
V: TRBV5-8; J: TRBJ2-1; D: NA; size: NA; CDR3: CASSLEVTNEQFF; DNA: TGTGCCAGCAGCTTGGAGGTCACCAATGAGCAGTTCTTC
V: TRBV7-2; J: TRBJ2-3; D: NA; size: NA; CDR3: CASSLNPPTDTQYF; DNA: TGTGCCAGCAGCTTAAATCCCCCCACAGATACGCAGTATTTT
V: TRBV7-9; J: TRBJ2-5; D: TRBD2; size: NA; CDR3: CASSVQLAAKETQYF; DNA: TGTGCCAGCAGCGTCCAACTAGCGGCCAAAGAGACCCAGTACTTC
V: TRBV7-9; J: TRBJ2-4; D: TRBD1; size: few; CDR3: CASSLEGTGAKNIQYF; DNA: TGTGCCAGCAGCTTAGAAGGGACAGGGGCCAAAAACATTCAGTACTTC
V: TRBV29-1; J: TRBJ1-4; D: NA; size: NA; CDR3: CSVGRGTANEKLFF; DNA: TGCAGCGTTGGAAGGGGGACGGCTAATGAAAAACTGTTTTTT